This TCR beta chain was identified during a study of T cell changes during pregnancy in multiple sclerosis. Here immunoSEQ multiplex PCR was the method, and the copy in TCRdb shows in-frame clones only, minus some. In the table there are some 40,000 clones, approximately 90% of which are singletons. The clonotype originates from a female donor with multiple sclerosis, enrolled in a pregnancy study. The starting material was CD4+ T cells from peripheral blood mononuclear cells, obtained before pregnancy.

The CDR3 DNA sequence: TGTGCCAGCAGTTTATGGGGGCATTTGAACACCGGGGAGCTGTTTTTT. Translation gives CASSLWGHLNTGELFF. This chain joins TRBV28 and TRBJ2-2, with D tentatively TRBD1 (5 bases). CDR3 length: 16 residues. Germline lookup yields CDR1 MDHEN and CDR2 SYDVKM. The V gene lost 0 bases and the J gene lost 1 base, with 9 bases spanning the gap.